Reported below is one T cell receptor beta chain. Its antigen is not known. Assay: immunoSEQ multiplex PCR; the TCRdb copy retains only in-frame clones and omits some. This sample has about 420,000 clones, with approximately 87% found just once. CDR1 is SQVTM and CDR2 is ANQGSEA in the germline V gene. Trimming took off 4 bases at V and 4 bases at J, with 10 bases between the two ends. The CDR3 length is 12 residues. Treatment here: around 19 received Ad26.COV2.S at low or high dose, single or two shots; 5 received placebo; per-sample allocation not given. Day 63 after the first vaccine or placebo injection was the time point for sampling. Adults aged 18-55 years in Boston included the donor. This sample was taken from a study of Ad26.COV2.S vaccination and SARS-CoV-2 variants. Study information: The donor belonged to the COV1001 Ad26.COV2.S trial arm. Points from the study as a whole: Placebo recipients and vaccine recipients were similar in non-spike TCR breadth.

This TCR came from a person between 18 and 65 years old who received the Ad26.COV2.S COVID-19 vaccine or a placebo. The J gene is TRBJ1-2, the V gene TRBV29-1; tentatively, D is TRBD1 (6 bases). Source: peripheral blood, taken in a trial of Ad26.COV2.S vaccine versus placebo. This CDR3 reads CSVAGVSYGYTF. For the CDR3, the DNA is TGCAGCGTTGCAGGGGTTTCCTATGGCTACACCTTC.